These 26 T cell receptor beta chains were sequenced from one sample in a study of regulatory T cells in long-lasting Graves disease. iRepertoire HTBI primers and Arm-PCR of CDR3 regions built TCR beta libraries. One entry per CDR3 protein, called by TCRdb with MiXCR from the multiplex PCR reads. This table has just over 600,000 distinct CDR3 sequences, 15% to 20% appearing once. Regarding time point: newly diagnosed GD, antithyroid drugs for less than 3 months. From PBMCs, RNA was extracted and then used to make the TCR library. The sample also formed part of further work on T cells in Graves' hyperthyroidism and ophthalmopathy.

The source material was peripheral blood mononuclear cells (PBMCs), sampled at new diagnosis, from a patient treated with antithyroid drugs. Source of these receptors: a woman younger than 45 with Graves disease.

CDR3: CASGPLAPANTGELFF. Written as DNA, the CDR3 is TGCGCCAGCGGGCCACTAGCGCCTGCGAACACCGGGGAGCTGTTTTTT. The chain joins TRBV10-2 to TRBJ2-2; 7 nucleotides agree with TRBD2. Germline V CDR1 and CDR2: WSHSY, SAAADI. The CDR3 loop spans 16 amino acids. V trimming: 8 bases; J trimming: 0 bases; junction bases outside the gene matches: 9.

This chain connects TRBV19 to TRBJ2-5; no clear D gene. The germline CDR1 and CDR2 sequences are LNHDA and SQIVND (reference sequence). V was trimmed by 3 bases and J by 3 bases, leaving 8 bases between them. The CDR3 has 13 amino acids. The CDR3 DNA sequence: TGTGCCAGTAGTATGTGGAGAAAAGAGACCCAGTACTTC. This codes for CASSMWRKETQYF.

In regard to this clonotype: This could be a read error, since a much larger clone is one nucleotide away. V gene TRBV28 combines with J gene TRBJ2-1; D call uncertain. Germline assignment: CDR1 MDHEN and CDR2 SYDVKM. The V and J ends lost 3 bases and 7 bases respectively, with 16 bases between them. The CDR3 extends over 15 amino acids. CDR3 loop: CASSLRQRRGNEQFF. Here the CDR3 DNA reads TGTGCCAGCAGTTTGAGGCAGAGAAGAGGTAATGAGCAGTTCTTC.

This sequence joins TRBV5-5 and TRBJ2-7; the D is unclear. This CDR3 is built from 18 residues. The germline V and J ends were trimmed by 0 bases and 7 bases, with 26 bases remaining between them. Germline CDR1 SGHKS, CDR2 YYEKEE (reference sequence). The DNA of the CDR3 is TGTGCCAGCAGCTTGGCCCACCTGCCCTCCAGCCACGTTGAGGAGCAGTACTTC. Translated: CASSLAHLPSSHVEEQYF.

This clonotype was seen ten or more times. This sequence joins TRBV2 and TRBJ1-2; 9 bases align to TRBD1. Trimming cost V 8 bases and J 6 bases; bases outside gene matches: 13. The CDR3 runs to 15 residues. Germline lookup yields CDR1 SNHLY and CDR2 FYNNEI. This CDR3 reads CASGYLKGQGNGYTF. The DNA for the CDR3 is TGTGCCAGCGGATACCTTAAGGGACAGGGCAATGGCTACACCTTC.

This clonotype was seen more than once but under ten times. CDR3 in amino acids: CASRTPMGKNTEAFF. CDR3 bases: TGTGCCAGCCGAACGCCAATGGGGAAGAACACTGAAGCTTTCTTT. The V and J genes are TRBV18 and TRBJ1-1; D is uncertain. V was pared by 8 bases and J by 1 base, with 17 bases between. Germline assignment: CDR1 KGHSH and CDR2 LQKENI. CDR3 length: 15 amino acids.

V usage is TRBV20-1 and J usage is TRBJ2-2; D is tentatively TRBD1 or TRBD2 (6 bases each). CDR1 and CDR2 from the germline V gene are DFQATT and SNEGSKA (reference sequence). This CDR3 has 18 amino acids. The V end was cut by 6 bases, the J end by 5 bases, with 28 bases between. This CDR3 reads CSAKKGEDLLSMTGELFF. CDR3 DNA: TGCAGTGCCAAGAAGGGGGAGGACCTCCTTTCAATGACCGGGGAGCTGTTTTTT.

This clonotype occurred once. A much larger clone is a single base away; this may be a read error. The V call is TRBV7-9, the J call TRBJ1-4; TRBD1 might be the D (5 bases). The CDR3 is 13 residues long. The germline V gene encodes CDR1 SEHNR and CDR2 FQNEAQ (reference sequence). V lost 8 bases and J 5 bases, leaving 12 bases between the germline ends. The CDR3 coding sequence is TGTGCCAGCGGGGACGGCGAAAATGAAAAACTGTTTTTT. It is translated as CASGDGENEKLFF. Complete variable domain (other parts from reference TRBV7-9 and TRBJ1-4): DTGVSQNPRHKITKRGQNVTFRCDPISEHNRLYWYRQTLGQGPEFLTYFQNEAQLEKSRLLSDRFSAERPKGSFSTLEIQRTEQGDSAMYLCASGDGENEKLFFGSGTQLSVL.

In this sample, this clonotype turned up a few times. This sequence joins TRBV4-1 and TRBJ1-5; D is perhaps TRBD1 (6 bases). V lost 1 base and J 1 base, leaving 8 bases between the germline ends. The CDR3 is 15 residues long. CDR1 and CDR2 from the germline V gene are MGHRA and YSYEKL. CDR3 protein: CASSQVRGSNQPQHF. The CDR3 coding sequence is TGCGCCAGCAGCCAAGTCAGGGGAAGCAATCAGCCCCAGCATTTT.

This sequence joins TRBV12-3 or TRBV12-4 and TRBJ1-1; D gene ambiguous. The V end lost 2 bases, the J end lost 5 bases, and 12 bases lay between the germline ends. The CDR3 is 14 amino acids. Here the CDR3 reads CASSLKGIGTEAFF. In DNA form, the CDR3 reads TGTGCCAGCAGTTTAAAGGGTATCGGGACTGAAGCTTTCTTT.

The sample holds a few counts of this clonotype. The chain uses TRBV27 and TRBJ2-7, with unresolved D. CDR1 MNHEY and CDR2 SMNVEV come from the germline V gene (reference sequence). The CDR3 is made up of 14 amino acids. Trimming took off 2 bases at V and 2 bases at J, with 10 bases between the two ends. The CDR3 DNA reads TGTGCCAGCAGTTTACCAGGAGACACCTACGAGCAGTACTTC. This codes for CASSLPGDTYEQYF.

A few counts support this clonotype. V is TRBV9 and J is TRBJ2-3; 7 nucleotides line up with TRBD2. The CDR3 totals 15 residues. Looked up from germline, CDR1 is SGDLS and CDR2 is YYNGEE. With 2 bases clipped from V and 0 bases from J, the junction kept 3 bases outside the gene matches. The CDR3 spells CASSVGTISTDTQYF. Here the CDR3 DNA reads TGTGCCAGCAGCGTCGGGACTATTAGCACAGATACGCAGTATTTT. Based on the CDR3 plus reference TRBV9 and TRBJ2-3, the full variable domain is DSGVTQTPKHLITATGQRVTLRCSPRSGDLSVYWYQQSLDQGLQFLIQYYNGEERAKGNILERFSAQQFPDLHSELNLSSLELGDSALYFCASSVGTISTDTQYFGPGTRLTVL.

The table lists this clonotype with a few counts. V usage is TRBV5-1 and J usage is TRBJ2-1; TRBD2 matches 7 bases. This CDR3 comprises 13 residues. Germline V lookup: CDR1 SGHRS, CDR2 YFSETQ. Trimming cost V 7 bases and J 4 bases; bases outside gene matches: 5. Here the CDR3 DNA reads TGCGCCAGCGCCCTAGCGGATTACAATGAGCAGTTCTTC. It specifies CASALADYNEQFF.

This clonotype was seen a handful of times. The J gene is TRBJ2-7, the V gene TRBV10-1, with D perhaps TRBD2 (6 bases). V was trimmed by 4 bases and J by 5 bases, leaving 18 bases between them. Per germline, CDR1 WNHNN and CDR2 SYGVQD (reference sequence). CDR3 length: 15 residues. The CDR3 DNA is TGCGCCAGCAGTGGAATGACTAGAGTCTACGACGAGCAGTACTTC. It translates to CASSGMTRVYDEQYF.

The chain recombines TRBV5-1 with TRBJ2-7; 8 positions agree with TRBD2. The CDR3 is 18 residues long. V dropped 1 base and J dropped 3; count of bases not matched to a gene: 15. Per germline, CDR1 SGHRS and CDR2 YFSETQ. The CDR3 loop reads CASSLFTSGKPPGYEQYF. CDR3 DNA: TGCGCCAGCAGCTTGTTTACTAGCGGCAAACCACCGGGCTACGAGCAGTACTTC.

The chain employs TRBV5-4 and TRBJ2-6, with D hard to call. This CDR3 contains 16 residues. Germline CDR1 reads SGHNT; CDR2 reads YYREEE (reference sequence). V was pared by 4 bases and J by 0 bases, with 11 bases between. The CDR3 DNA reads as TGTGCCAGCAGCCCAAAGGTGCCCTCTGGGGCCAACGTCCTGACTTTC. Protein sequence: CASSPKVPSGANVLTF.

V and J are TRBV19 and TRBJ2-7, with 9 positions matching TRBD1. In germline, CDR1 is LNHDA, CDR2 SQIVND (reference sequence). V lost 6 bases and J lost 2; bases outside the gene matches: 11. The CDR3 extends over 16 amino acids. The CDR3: CASRAKDRGGPYEQYF. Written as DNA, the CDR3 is TGTGCCAGTAGAGCTAAGGACAGGGGAGGTCCCTACGAGCAGTACTTC. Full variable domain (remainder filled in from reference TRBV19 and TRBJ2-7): DGGITQSPKYLFRKEGQNVTLSCEQNLNHDAMYWYRQDPGQGLRLIYYSQIVNDFQKGDIAEGYSVSREKKESFPLTVTSAQKNPTAFYLCASRAKDRGGPYEQYFGPGTRLTVT.

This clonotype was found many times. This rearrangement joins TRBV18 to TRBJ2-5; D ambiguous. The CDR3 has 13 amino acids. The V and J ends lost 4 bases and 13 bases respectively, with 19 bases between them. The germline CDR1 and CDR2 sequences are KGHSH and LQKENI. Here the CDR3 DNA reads TGTGCCAGCTCACTCACCGAACAAGAGAACGGGTACTTC. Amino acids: CASSLTEQENGYF.

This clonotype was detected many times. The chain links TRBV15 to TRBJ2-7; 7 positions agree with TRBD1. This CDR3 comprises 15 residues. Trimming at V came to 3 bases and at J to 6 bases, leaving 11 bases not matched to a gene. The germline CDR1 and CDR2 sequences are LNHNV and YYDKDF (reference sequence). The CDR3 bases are TGTGCCACCAGCAGCTCACAGGGGCTTTTATCCGAGCAGTACTTC. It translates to CATSSSQGLLSEQYF.

The CDR3: CASNSGVGELFF. In nucleotides, the CDR3 is TGTGCCAGCAACTCGGGGGTTGGGGAGCTGTTTTTT. The chain combines TRBV9 with TRBJ2-2; tentative D call: TRBD2 (6 bases). The CDR3 runs 12 residues. The germline V gene has CDR1 SGDLS and CDR2 YYNGEE. Trimming shortened V by 6 bases and J by 8 bases, and 11 bases separated the two germline ends.

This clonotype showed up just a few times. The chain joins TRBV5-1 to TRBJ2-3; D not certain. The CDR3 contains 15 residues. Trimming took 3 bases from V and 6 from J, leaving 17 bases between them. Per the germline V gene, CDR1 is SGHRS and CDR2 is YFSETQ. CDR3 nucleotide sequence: TGCGCCAGCAGCTCGGAAGAGCGACTCTCTGATACGCAGTATTTT. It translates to CASSSEERLSDTQYF.

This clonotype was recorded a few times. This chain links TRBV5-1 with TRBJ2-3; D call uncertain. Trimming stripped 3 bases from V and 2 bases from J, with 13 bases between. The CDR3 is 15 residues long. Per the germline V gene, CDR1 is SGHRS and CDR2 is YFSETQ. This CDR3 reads CASSWTLPPTDTQYF. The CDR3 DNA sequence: TGCGCCAGCAGCTGGACCCTCCCCCCCACAGATACGCAGTATTTT.

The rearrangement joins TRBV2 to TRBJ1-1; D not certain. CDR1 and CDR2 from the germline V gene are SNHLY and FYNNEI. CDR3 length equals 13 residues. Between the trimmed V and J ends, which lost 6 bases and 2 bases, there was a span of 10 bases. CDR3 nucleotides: TGTGCCAGCAGCATGGACCGAAACACTGAAGCTTTCTTT. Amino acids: CASSMDRNTEAFF.

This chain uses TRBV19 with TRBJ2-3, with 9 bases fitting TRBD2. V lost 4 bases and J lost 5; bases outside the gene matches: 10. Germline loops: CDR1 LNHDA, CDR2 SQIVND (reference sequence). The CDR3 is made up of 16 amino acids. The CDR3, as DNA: TGTGCCAGTAGTACCCCAAATAGCGGGAGTAGAGATACGCAGTATTTT. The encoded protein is CASSTPNSGSRDTQYF. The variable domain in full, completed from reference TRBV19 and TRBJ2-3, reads DGGITQSPKYLFRKEGQNVTLSCEQNLNHDAMYWYRQDPGQGLRLIYYSQIVNDFQKGDIAEGYSVSREKKESFPLTVTSAQKNPTAFYLCASSTPNSGSRDTQYFGPGTRLTVL.

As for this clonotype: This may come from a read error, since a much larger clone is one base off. This CDR3 is CAIRREGQGNEQFF. DNA of the CDR3: TGTGCCATCAGAAGGGAGGGCCAGGGTAATGAGCAGTTCTTC. This chain connects TRBV10-3 to TRBJ2-1; 7 positions agree with TRBD2. Trimming at V came to 6 bases and at J to 7 bases, leaving 9 bases not matched to a gene. Germline assignment: CDR1 ENHRY and CDR2 SYGVKD. The CDR3 has 14 residues.

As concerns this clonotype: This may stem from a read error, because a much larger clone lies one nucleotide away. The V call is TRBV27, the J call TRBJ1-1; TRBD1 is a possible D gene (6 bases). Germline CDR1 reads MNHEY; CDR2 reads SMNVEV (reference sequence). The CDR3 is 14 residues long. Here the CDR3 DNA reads TGTGCCAGCAGTTTCGGATCGGGGGGCACTGAAGCTCTCTTT. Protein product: CASSFGSGGTEALF.